What follows are 9 T cell receptor beta chains derived from one specimen sequenced in a study of cytomegalovirus exposure and HLA in healthy donors. The PCR employed 60 Vbeta primers together with 13 Jbeta primers. Using immunoSEQ multiplex PCR, the repertoire was profiled, and TCRdb retains in-frame clones only, with some absent. The sample records about 140,000 clones, roughly 77% being singletons. Input material: PBMCs. The receptor set was obtained from a female donor in good health and CMV-seronegative.

The CDR3 reads CSVLPLGLNTEAFF. The CDR3 nucleotides are TGCAGCGTTTTACCCCTGGGGCTGAACACTGAAGCTTTCTTT. The J gene is TRBJ1-1, the V gene TRBV29-1; D is possibly TRBD1 (5 bases). This CDR3 spans 14 amino acids. V was pared by 5 bases and J by 0 bases, with 13 bases between. Germline CDR1 and CDR2: SQVTM and ANQGSEA.

This clone occurred once. The junction and the germline gene differ at one end; a read error may be behind it. The rearrangement uses TRBV27 and TRBJ2-3; 9 bases fit TRBD2. The CDR3 runs 14 residues. CDR1 and CDR2 (germline): MNHEY, SMNVEV (reference sequence). CDR3 region: CASSRAGGRDAQYF. The DNA of the CDR3 is TGTGCCAGCAGTCGGGCGGGGGGGCGAGATGCGCAGTATTTT.

The sample holds a few counts of this clone. The junction departs from germline at one end; a sequencing error may be responsible. V gene TRBV5-5 combines with J gene TRBJ2-7, with D maybe TRBD1 (5 bases). CDR1 SGHKS and CDR2 YYEKEE come from the germline V gene (reference sequence). This CDR3 is built from 13 residues. The CDR3 nucleotides are TGTGCCAGCAGCTTGGAGGGGAACAGGCCACCGAACTTC. Residues: CASSLEGNRPPNF.

This clone came up once. The CDR3 DNA sequence: TGTGCCACCAGCAGAGAAAAGGCTAGCGGGAGGACAGATACGCAGTATTTT. Protein product: CATSREKASGRTDTQYF. The chain couples TRBV15 to TRBJ2-3, with TRBD2 matching over 11 bases. This CDR3 spans 17 amino acids. Per the germline V gene, CDR1 is LNHNV and CDR2 is YYDKDF (reference sequence). V lost 0 bases to trimming and J lost 3 bases; unmatched junction nucleotides: 5.

The chain combines TRBV6-4 with TRBJ1-2; D remains unclear. Per the germline V gene, CDR1 is MRHNA and CDR2 is SNTAGT. The V and J ends lost 6 bases and 7 bases respectively, with 9 bases between them. The length of the CDR3 is 11 residues. CDR3: CASSGGGGYTF. The CDR3 DNA reads as TGTGCCAGCAGCGGCGGAGGTGGCTACACCTTC.

V gene TRBV10-3 combines with J gene TRBJ2-7, with 10 bases lining up with TRBD2. Germline V gene lookup returns CDR1 ENHRY and CDR2 SYGVKD. V dropped 3 bases and J dropped 5; count of bases not matched to a gene: 7. This CDR3 has 15 amino acids. In DNA, the CDR3 is TGTGCCATCAGTGATGACACTAGCGGGGACCACGAGCAGTACTTC. It specifies CAISDDTSGDHEQYF.

J is TRBJ1-5 and V is TRBV28, with D maybe TRBD1 (5 bases). Germline V lookup: CDR1 MDHEN, CDR2 SYDVKM. Between the trimmed V and J ends, which lost 2 bases and 6 bases, there was a span of 11 bases. CDR3 length: 14 amino acids. CDR3 residues: CASSLEGRGQPQHF. DNA for the CDR3: TGTGCCAGCAGTTTAGAGGGGAGGGGTCAGCCCCAGCATTTT.

The chain carries TRBV7-2 and TRBJ1-5; no clear D gene. The CDR3 loop spans 13 amino acids. In germline, CDR1 is SGHTA, CDR2 FQGNSA. Trimming left V 3 bases short and J 7 bases short, with 10 bases between. DNA for the CDR3: TGTGCCAGCAGCTTTGAGGTTTCGCAGCCCCAGCATTTT. Translated, it gives CASSFEVSQPQHF.

There are a few counts of this clone. V usage is TRBV30 and J usage is TRBJ1-3; 7 bases line up with TRBD1. CDR3 length equals 14 residues. The germline V gene has CDR1 GTSNPN and CDR2 SVGIG (reference sequence). Trimming cost V 5 bases and J 0 bases; bases outside gene matches: 4. The CDR3 region is CAWSKGASGNTIYF. The DNA of the CDR3 is TGTGCCTGGTCGAAGGGGGCCTCTGGAAACACCATATATTTT.